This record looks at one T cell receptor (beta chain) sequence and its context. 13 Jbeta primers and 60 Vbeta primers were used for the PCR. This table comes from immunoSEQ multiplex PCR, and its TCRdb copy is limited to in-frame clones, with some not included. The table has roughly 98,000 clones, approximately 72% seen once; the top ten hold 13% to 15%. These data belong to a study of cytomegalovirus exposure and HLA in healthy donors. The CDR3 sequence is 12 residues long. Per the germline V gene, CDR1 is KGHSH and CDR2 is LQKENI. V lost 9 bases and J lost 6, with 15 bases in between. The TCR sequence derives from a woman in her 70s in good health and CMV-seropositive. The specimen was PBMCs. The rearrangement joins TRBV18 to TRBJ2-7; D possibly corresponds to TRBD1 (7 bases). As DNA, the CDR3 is TGTGCCAGTCAGGGGGGCTACGGCGAGCAGTACTTC. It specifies CASQGGYGEQYF.